This T cell receptor (beta chain) came from a study of blood T cells in healthy people across ages. On this clonotype itself: Its antigen is not known. The junction differs from germline at one of its ends, possibly a read error.

This CDR3 contains 18 residues. Germline V gene lookup returns CDR1 LNHNV and CDR2 YYDKDF (reference sequence). The use of a sample-barcoded 5' primer and a J-beta primer mix characterized a second PCR of about 6 to 12 cycles. Samples each returned at least 3 million CDR3-containing paired-end reads. TCRdb reanalysed the 5' RACE reads using MiXCR and keeps one entry per CDR3 protein. The data contain some 1.8 million distinct CDR3 sequences, around 42% of them seen just once; the ten biggest clones take up more than 20%. Study-level points and caveats: PBMCs were not sorted, which prevented a conclusive comparison of naive versus antigen-experienced cells. Older age coincided with a roughly linear decline in TCR beta diversity per million T cells.

Sequences were obtained from blood. The chain links TRBV15 to TRBJ2-5; 12 bases line up with TRBD2. The source is a human donor in good health. CDR3 coding DNA: TGTGCCACCAGCAGAGGACTAGCGGGGGCTTCGGGGCAAGAGACCCTGTACTTC. Protein product: CATSRGLAGASGQETLYF. Full variable domain (outside the CDR3, taken from reference TRBV15 and TRBJ2-5): DAMVIQNPRYQVTQFGKPVTLSCSQTLNHNVMYWYQQKSSQAPKLLFHYYDKDFNNEADTPDNFQSRRPNTSFCFLDIRSPGLGDTAMYLCATSRGLAGASGQETLYFGPGTRLLVL.